These T cell receptor beta chains were read from a single sample in a study of T cell responses to AZD1222 COVID-19 vaccine. The table came from immunoSEQ multiplex PCR; TCRdb's copy has only in-frame clones and leaves some out. The table has approximately 73,000 clones, 70% to 85% seen once. The source was peripheral blood, collected on day 0 of AZD1222 vaccination. The receptor set was obtained from an adult in good health. Both conserved end residues are part of each CDR3. A D gene is named only where the DNA matches it firmly. Size is omitted from some rows. Given values are once, few, many or a class for expanded clones.

j_call	v_call	clone_size	d_call	cdr3_aa	cdr3_nt
TRBJ1-1	TRBV9	-	-	CASSVGPGNTEAFF	TGTGCCAGCAGCGTAGGGCCGGGGAACACTGAAGCTTTCTTT
TRBJ2-3	TRBV28	-	-	CASSPLGGGGDTQYF	TGTGCCAGCAGTCCCCTGGGAGGGGGTGGAGATACGCAGTATTTT
TRBJ2-1	TRBV13	-	-	CASSLSPYNEQFF	TGTGCCAGCAGCCTTAGCCCATACAATGAGCAGTTCTTC
TRBJ2-3	TRBV6-2/TRBV6-3	few	-	CASSSAQVTDTQYF	TGTGCCAGCAGTTCCGCGCAGGTCACAGATACGCAGTATTTT
TRBJ1-1	TRBV30	-	-	CAWSSFQLSTEAFF	TGTGCCTGGAGTTCCTTTCAGCTGAGCACTGAAGCTTTCTTT
TRBJ1-4	TRBV12-3/TRBV12-4	-	-	CASTLLGEKLFF	TGTGCCAGCACCTTGCTTGGAGAAAAACTGTTTTTT
TRBJ2-2	TRBV2	-	TRBD2	CASSRGHRGGTGELFF	TGTGCCAGCAGCCGGGGACACCGGGGGGGGACCGGGGAGCTGTTTTTT
TRBJ2-1	TRBV27	-	-	CASSLSGGGNEQFF	TGTGCCAGCAGTTTATCGGGGGGCGGCAATGAGCAGTTCTTC
TRBJ1-6	TRBV6-5	-	TRBD1	CASSSGQDRNSPLHF	TGTGCCAGCAGCTCCGGACAGGACCGTAATTCACCCCTCCACTTT
TRBJ1-2	TRBV28	-	-	CASSLSRLDYGYTF	TGTGCCAGCAGTTTGAGCAGGCTGGACTATGGCTACACCTTC
TRBJ2-3	TRBV2	-	-	CASREQTDTQYF	TGTGCCAGCCGGGAGCAGACAGATACGCAGTATTTT
TRBJ1-2	TRBV6-5	-	TRBD1	CASSYSPTGQGGYTF	TGTGCCAGCAGTTACTCTCCGACAGGGCAGGGAGGCTACACCTTC
TRBJ1-5	TRBV7-9	-	TRBD1	CASSIGGEGRPQHF	TGTGCCAGCAGCATAGGGGGCGAGGGACGGCCCCAGCATTTT
TRBJ2-2	TRBV12-5	-	TRBD2	CASGFELAGVAGELFF	TGTGCTAGTGGTTTCGAACTAGCGGGAGTTGCCGGGGAGCTGTTTTTT
TRBJ2-2	TRBV7-2	-	-	CASKERGYTGELFF	TGTGCCAGCAAGGAAAGGGGATACACCGGGGAGCTGTTTTTT
TRBJ2-7	TRBV19	-	-	CASSIEQSYEQYF	TGTGCCAGTAGTATCGAACAGAGCTACGAGCAGTACTTC
TRBJ2-7	TRBV18	once	-	CASSSGLSQGEQYF	TGTGCCAGCTCATCGGGACTGAGCCAGGGCGAGCAGTACTTC
TRBJ2-2	TRBV18	-	TRBD2	CASSPLGVSGGGTGELFF	TGTGCCAGCTCACCACTGGGGGTCTCGGGAGGAGGCACCGGGGAGCTGTTTTTT
TRBJ2-1	TRBV11-3	-	-	CASSLLAYNEQFF	TGTGCCAGCAGCTTACTAGCGTACAATGAGCAGTTCTTC
TRBJ2-1	TRBV11-2	-	TRBD1	CASSLRDRGNEQFF	TGTGCCAGCAGCTTACGGGACAGGGGTAATGAGCAGTTCTTC
TRBJ2-2	TRBV18	-	-	CASSPVPTGGTGELFF	TGTGCCAGCTCACCAGTCCCTACCGGTGGTACCGGGGAGCTGTTTTTT
TRBJ1-1	TRBV18	few	-	CASSPQRGRNTEAFF	TGTGCCAGCTCACCACAGCGGGGAAGGAACACTGAAGCTTTCTTT
TRBJ2-5	TRBV6-1	few	TRBD1	CASSEVPGGQGQETQYF	TGTGCCAGCAGTGAGGTCCCCGGGGGACAGGGCCAAGAGACCCAGTACTTC
TRBJ1-1	TRBV7-2	-	TRBD1	CASSPRTGEGTEAFF	TGTGCCAGCAGTCCTCGGACAGGGGAGGGGACTGAAGCTTTCTTT
TRBJ1-6	TRBV4-2	-	-	CASSISSYNSPLHF	TGTGCCAGCAGCATCAGCTCCTATAATTCACCCCTCCACTTT
TRBJ1-1	TRBV5-8	-	-	CASSGRGVTEAFF	TGTGCCAGCAGCGGACGAGGGGTAACTGAAGCTTTCTTT
TRBJ1-4	TRBV14	-	-	CASSQEIGRGEKLFF	TGTGCCAGCAGCCAAGAAATCGGCAGGGGTGAAAAACTGTTTTTT
TRBJ1-2	TRBV4-3	-	TRBD1	CASSQGAGGVYGYTF	TGCGCCAGCAGCCAAGGGGCAGGGGGCGTCTATGGCTACACCTTC
TRBJ1-1	TRBV27	-	-	CASSPPQGGETEAFF	TGTGCCAGCAGCCCACCACAGGGAGGGGAGACTGAAGCTTTCTTT
TRBJ2-5	TRBV7-9	-	TRBD2	CASSPRGGVETQYF	TGTGCCAGCAGCCCCCGCGGGGGAGTAGAGACCCAGTACTTC
TRBJ2-1	TRBV18	-	-	CASSSGINEQFF	TGTGCCAGCTCATCAGGCATCAATGAGCAGTTCTTC
TRBJ1-2	TRBV4-3	-	-	CASSQDRGRGDTNYGYTF	TGCGCCAGCAGCCAAGACCGAGGTCGGGGGGACACTAACTATGGCTACACCTTC
TRBJ1-6	TRBV30	once	TRBD1	CAWTRLRQGESPLHF	TGTGCCTGGACCCGGTTGAGACAGGGAGAATCACCCCTCCACTTT
TRBJ2-5	TRBV5-4	-	-	CASSLNRGETQYF	TGTGCCAGCAGCTTGAACAGAGGAGAGACCCAGTACTTC
TRBJ1-2	TRBV7-9	-	-	CASSEGQGLLVFSGYTF	TGTGCCAGCAGCGAGGGCCAGGGGCTCTTGGTTTTCTCTGGCTACACCTTC
TRBJ2-7	TRBV5-1	-	-	CASSFDGSYEQYF	TGCGCCAGCAGCTTTGACGGGTCCTACGAGCAGTACTTC
TRBJ2-1	TRBV10-3	-	TRBD2	CAISDGLAGTSYNEQFF	TGTGCCATCAGTGATGGACTAGCGGGGACCTCCTACAATGAGCAGTTCTTC
TRBJ2-5	TRBV3-1/TRBV3-2	-	TRBD2	CASSQDWGRGDETQYF	TGTGCCAGCAGCCAAGATTGGGGGCGGGGGGACGAGACCCAGTACTTC
TRBJ2-2	TRBV4-1	once	-	CASQNRVNTGELFF	TGCGCCAGCCAGAACCGGGTGAACACCGGGGAGCTGTTTTTT
TRBJ2-3	TRBV7-2	-	TRBD2	CASSLGTSGYSTQYF	TGTGCCAGCAGCTTAGGGACTAGCGGGTACAGTACGCAGTATTTT
TRBJ1-2	TRBV19	-	-	CASSIGSANYGYTF	TGTGCCAGTAGTATAGGGTCAGCGAACTATGGCTACACCTTC
TRBJ1-2	TRBV5-4	few	-	CASSLAGNGYTF	TGTGCCAGCAGCTTGGCAGGGAACGGCTACACCTTC
TRBJ2-7	TRBV13	-	TRBD2	CASSLGGWSSGTRASYEQYF	TGTGCCAGCAGCTTAGGGGGGTGGAGTAGCGGGACCCGGGCTTCCTACGAGCAGTACTTC
TRBJ1-2	TRBV4-3	-	-	CASSQDLNRFANGGYTF	TGCGCCAGCAGCCAAGATCTGAACAGGTTTGCCAATGGTGGCTACACCTTC
TRBJ1-1	TRBV19	once	-	CASKGDSPRTEAFF	TGTGCCAGTAAGGGGGACTCACCTAGGACTGAAGCTTTCTTT
TRBJ2-1	TRBV5-6	few	-	CASSLAVQPYNEQFF	TGTGCCAGCAGCTTAGCGGTCCAGCCTTACAATGAGCAGTTCTTC
TRBJ1-2	TRBV4-1	-	TRBD1	CASSQPRDRGLFGGYTF	TGCGCCAGCAGCCAGCCCCGGGACAGGGGACTATTCGGAGGCTACACCTTC
TRBJ2-1	TRBV6-2/TRBV6-3	-	TRBD2	CASSDRLAGLYEQFF	TGTGCCAGCAGTGATCGACTAGCGGGACTCTATGAGCAGTTCTTC
TRBJ2-3	TRBV7-3	-	-	CASSPLSGKADTQYF	TGTGCCAGCAGCCCTCTTTCGGGGAAGGCAGATACGCAGTATTTT
TRBJ1-1	TRBV13	-	-	CASSLGRGGTEAFF	TGTGCCAGCAGCTTAGGCCGGGGAGGGACTGAAGCTTTCTTT
TRBJ1-1	TRBV30	-	-	CAWSTGVTEAFF	TGTGCCTGGAGTACGGGGGTCACTGAAGCTTTCTTT
TRBJ2-3	TRBV11-2	-	TRBD1	CASSLGRGRRGTDTQYF	TGTGCCAGCAGCTTAGGCAGGGGGCGAAGGGGCACAGATACGCAGTATTTT
TRBJ1-5	TRBV27	-	-	CASSFKGGEPQHF	TGTGCCAGCAGTTTTAAAGGGGGGGAGCCCCAGCATTTT
TRBJ2-1	TRBV7-3	-	TRBD1	CASSLRDRVLSPLFF	TGTGCCAGCAGCCTCCGGGACAGGGTCCTTTCTCCCCTGTTCTTC
TRBJ2-7	TRBV19	-	TRBD1	CASSRALRDRGRYEQYF	TGTGCCAGTAGTCGCGCCCTGAGGGACAGGGGGAGATACGAGCAGTACTTC